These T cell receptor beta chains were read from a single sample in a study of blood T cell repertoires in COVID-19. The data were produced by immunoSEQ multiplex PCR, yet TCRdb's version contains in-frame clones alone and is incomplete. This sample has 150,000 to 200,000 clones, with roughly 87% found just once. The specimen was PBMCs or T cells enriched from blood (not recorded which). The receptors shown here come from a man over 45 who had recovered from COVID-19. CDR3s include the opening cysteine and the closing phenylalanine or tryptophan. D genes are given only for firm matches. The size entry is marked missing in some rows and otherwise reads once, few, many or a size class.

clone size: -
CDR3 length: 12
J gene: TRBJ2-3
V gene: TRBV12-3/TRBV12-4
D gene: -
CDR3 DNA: TGTGCCAGCCCGGGGAATACAGATACGCAGTATTTT
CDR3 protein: CASPGNTDTQYF

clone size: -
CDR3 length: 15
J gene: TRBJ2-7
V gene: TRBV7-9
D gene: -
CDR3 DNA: TGTGCCAGCAGCTTAGGATCTAGCAACTCCTACGAGCAGTACTTC
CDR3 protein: CASSLGSSNSYEQYF

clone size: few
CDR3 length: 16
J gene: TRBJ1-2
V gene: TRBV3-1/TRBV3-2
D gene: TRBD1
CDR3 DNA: TGTGCCAGCAGCCAAGATGACAGGGGATCAAGCTATGGCTACACCTTC
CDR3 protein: CASSQDDRGSSYGYTF

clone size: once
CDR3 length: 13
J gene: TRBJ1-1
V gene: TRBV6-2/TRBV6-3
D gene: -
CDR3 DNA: TGTGCCAGCAGTTACTTCGTTTCCACTGAAGCTTTCTTT
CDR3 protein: CASSYFVSTEAFF

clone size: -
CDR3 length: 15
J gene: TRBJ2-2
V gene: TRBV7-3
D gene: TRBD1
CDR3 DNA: TGTGCCAGCAGCTTTGATGGACAGGGCACCGGGGAGCTGTTTTTT
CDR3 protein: CASSFDGQGTGELFF

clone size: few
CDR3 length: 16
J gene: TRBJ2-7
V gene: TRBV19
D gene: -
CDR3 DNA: TGTGCCAGTAGTATAGCGGAGGGACAGCCGGCGGACGAGCAGTACTTC
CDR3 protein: CASSIAEGQPADEQYF

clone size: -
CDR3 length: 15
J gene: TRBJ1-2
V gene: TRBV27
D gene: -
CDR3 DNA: TGTGCCAGCAGTTTAGGTAGGGCGCCAGCGGATGGCTACACCTTC
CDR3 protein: CASSLGRAPADGYTF

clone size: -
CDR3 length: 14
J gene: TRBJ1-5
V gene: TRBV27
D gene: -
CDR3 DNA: TGTGCCAGCAGAAGACAGGAGCCGCATCAGCCCCAGCATTTT
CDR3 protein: CASRRQEPHQPQHF

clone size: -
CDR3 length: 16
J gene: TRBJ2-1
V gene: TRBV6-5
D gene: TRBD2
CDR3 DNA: TGTGCCAGCAGTTCTTCTCGCCTAGCGGGGGGGGATGAGCAGTTCTTC
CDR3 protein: CASSSSRLAGGDEQFF

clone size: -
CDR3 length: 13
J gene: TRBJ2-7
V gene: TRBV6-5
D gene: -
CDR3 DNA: TGTGCCAGCAGACGGGGACAATTCGACGAGCAGTACTTC
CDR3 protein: CASRRGQFDEQYF

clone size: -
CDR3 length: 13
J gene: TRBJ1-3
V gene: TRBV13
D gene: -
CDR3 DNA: TGTGCCAGCAGCTTATATTCTGGAAACACCATATATTTT
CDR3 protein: CASSLYSGNTIYF

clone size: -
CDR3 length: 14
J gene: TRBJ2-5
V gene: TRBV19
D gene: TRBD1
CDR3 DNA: TGTGCCAGTAGTCCGACAGGGGGAGGAGAGACCCAGTACTTC
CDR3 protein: CASSPTGGGETQYF

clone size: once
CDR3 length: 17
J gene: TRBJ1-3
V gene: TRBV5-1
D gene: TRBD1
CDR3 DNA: TGCGCCAGCAGCTTGGGACAGGGCGCTAACCCTGGAAACACCATATATTTT
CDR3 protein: CASSLGQGANPGNTIYF

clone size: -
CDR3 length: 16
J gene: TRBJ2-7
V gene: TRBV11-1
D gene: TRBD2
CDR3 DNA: TGTGCCAGCAGCTTAGCGCGGGGGACTAGAGAAGGCGAGCAGTACTTC
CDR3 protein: CASSLARGTREGEQYF

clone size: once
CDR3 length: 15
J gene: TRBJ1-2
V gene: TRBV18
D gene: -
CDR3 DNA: TGTGCCAGCTCACCCAACGACAGAGCTAACTATGGCTACACCTTC
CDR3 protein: CASSPNDRANYGYTF

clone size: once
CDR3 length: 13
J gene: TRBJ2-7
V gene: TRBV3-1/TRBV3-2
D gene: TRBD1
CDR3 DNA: TGTGCCAGCAGCGACAGGGGATCCTACGAGCAGTACTTC
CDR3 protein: CASSDRGSYEQYF

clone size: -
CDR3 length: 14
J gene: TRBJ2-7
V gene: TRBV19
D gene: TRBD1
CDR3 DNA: TGTGCCAGTAGTACTCAGGGGGTGACGAACGAGCAGTACTTC
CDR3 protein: CASSTQGVTNEQYF

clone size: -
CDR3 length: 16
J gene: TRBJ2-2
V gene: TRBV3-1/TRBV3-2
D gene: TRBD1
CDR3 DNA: TGTGCCAGCAGCCTAGGGACAGGGTTCCTAGCCGGGGAGCTGTTTTTT
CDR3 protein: CASSLGTGFLAGELFF

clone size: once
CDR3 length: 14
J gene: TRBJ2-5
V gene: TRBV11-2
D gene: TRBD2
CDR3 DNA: TGTGCCAGCAGCTTAGAGCCGGGAGGAGAGACCCAGTACTTC
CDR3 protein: CASSLEPGGETQYF

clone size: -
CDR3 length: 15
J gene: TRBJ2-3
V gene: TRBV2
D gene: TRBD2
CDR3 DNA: TGTGCCAGCAGGCCTCTAGCGGGGGGCACAGATACGCAGTATTTT
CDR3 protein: CASRPLAGGTDTQYF

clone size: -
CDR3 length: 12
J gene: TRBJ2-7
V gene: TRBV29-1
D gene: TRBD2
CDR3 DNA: TGCAGCGTAGCGGGAGTGGCCTACGAGCAGTACTTC
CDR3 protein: CSVAGVAYEQYF

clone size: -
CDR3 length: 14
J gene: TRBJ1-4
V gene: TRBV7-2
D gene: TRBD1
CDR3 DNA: TGTGCCAGCAGCTTAGGGACAGGGCGCGAAAAACTGTTTTTT
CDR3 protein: CASSLGTGREKLFF

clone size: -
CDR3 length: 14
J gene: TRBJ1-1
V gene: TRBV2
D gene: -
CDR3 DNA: TGTGCCAGCAGACACGGGACTGAGAACACTGAAGCTTTCTTT
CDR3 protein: CASRHGTENTEAFF

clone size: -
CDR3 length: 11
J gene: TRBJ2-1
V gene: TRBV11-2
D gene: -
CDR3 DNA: TGTGCCAGCTTGGGGAGCAATGAGCAGTTCTTC
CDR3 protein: CASLGSNEQFF

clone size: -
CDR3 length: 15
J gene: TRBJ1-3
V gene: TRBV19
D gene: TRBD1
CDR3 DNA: TGTGCCAGTAGTCCCCGGACAGGGACTGGAAACACCATATATTTT
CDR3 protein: CASSPRTGTGNTIYF

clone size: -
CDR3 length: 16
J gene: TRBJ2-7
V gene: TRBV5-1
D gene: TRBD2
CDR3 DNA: TGCGCCAGCAGCTCCGGGGCGGGGGGACAATCCTACGAGCAGTACTTC
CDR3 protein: CASSSGAGGQSYEQYF

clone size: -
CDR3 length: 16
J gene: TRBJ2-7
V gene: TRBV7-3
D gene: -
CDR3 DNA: TGTGCCAGCAGCCCCTACCCCCGGCGGGCCTCCTACGAGCAGTACTTC
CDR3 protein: CASSPYPRRASYEQYF

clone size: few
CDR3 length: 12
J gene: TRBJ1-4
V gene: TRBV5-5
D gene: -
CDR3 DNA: TGTGCCAGCAGCCGCCAGCCCGGGAAACTGTTTTTT
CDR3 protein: CASSRQPGKLFF

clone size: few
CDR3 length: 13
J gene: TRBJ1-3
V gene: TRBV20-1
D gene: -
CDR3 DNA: TGCAGTGCTAGTCCGGGTCGCGGAAACACCATATATTTT
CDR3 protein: CSASPGRGNTIYF

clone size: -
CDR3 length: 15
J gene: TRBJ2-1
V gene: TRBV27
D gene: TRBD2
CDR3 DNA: TGTGCCAGCAGTTTCATAGCGGGGACTTACAATGAGCAGTTCTTC
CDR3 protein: CASSFIAGTYNEQFF